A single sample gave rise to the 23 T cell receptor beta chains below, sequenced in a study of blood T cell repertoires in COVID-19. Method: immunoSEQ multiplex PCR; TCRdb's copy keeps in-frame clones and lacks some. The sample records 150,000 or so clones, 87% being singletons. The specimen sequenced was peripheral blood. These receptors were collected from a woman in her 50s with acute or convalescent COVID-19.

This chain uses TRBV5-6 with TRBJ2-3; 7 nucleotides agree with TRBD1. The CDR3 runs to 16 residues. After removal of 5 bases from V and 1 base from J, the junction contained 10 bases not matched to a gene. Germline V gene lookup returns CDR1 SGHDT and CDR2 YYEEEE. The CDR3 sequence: CASSRWTGPGTDTQYF. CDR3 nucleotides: TGTGCCAGCAGTCGATGGACAGGTCCCGGCACAGATACGCAGTATTTT. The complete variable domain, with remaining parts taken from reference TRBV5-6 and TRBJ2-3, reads DAGVTQSPTHLIKTRGQQVTLRCSPKSGHDTVSWYQQALGQGPQFIFQYYEEEERQRGNFPDRFSGHQFPNYSSELNVNALLLGDSALYLCASSRWTGPGTDTQYFGPGTRLTVL.

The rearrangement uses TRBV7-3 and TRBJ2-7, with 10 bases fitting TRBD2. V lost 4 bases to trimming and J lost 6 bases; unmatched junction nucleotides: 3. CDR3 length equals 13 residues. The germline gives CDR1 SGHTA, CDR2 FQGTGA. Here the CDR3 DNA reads TGTGCCAGCAGCTCAGCTAGCGGGGGCGAGCAGTACTTC. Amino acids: CASSSASGGEQYF.

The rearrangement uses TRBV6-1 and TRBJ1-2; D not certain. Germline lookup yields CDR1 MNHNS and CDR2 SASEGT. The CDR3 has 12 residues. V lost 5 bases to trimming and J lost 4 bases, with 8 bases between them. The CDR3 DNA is TGTGCCAGCAGTTCCGACACCTATGGCTACACCTTC. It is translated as CASSSDTYGYTF.

This CDR3 reads CASSWGQLNEQFF. CDR3 nucleotide sequence: TGTGCCAGCAGTTGGGGACAGCTCAATGAGCAGTTCTTC. J is TRBJ2-1 and V is TRBV27, with 7 bases fitting TRBD1. Germline V CDR1 and CDR2: MNHEY, SMNVEV (reference sequence). This CDR3 region has 13 residues. Trimming at V came to 4 bases and at J to 6 bases, leaving 3 bases not matched to a gene.

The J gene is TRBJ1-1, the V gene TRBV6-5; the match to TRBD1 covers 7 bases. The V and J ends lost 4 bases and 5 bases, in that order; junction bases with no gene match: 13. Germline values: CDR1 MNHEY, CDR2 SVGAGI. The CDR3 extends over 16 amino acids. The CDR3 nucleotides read TGTGCCAGCAGTTCCCGGACGATCAGGGGGGCAACTGAAGCTTTCTTT. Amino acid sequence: CASSSRTIRGATEAFF.

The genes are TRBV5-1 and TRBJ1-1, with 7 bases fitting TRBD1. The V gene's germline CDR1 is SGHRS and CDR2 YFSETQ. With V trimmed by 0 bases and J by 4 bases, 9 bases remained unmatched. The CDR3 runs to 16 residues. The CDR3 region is CASSLGLRQGGTEAFF. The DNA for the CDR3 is TGCGCCAGCAGCTTGGGGCTCCGACAGGGCGGCACTGAAGCTTTCTTT. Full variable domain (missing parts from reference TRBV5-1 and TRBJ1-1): KAGVTQTPRYLIKTRGQQVTLSCSPISGHRSVSWYQQTPGQGLQFLFEYFSETQRNKGNFPGRFSGRQFSNSRSEMNVSTLELGDSALYLCASSLGLRQGGTEAFFGQGTRLTVV.

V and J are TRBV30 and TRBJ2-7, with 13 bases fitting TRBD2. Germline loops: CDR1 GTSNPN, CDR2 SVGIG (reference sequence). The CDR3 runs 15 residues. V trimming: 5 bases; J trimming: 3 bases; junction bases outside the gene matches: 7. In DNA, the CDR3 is TGTGCCTGGGCACGCGGGACTAGCGGGAACTACGAGCAGTACTTC. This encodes CAWARGTSGNYEQYF. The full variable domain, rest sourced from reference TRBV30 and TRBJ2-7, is SQTIHQWPATLVQPVGSPLSLECTVEGTSNPNLYWYRQAAGRGLQLLFYSVGIGQISSEVPQNLSASRPQDRQFILSSKKLLLSDSGFYLCAWARGTSGNYEQYFGPGTRLTVT.

The CDR3 spells CASSRVGGRLETQYF. The CDR3, as DNA: TGTGCCAGCAGTCGAGTAGGCGGGAGATTGGAGACCCAGTACTTC. The gene calls are TRBV27 and TRBJ2-5; 7 bases line up with TRBD2. Unmatched junction bases numbered 11, after V lost 5 bases and J lost 5 bases. The CDR3 has 15 residues. In germline, CDR1 is MNHEY, CDR2 SMNVEV (reference sequence).

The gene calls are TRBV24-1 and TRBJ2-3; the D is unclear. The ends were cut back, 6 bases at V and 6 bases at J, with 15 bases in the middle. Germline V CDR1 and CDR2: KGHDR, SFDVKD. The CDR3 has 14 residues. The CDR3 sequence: CATSRSVSEDTQYF. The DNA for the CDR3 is TGTGCCACCAGTCGAAGCGTATCCGAGGATACGCAGTATTTT.

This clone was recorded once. The CDR3 DNA reads as TGTGCCAGCAGCTTTCAGGGTTCTGGAAACACCATATATTTT. This encodes CASSFQGSGNTIYF. The chain couples TRBV7-2 to TRBJ1-3, with D perhaps matching TRBD1 (5 bases). CDR3 size: 14 residues. Germline CDR1 reads SGHTA; CDR2 reads FQGNSA. The ends were cut back, 3 bases at V and 1 base at J, with 7 bases in the middle.

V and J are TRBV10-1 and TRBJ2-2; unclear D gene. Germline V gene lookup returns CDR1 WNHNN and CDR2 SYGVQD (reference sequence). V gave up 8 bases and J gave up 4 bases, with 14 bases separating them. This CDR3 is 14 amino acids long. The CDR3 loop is CASSPVTSTGELFF. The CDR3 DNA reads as TGCGCCAGCTCCCCAGTAACCAGCACCGGGGAGCTGTTTTTT.

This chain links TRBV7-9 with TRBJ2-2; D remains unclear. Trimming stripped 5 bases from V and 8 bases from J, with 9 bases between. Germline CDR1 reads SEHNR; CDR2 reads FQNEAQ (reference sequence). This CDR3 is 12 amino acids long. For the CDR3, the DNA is TGTGCCAGCAGCCAAACGGAGGGGGAGCTGTTTTTT. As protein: CASSQTEGELFF.

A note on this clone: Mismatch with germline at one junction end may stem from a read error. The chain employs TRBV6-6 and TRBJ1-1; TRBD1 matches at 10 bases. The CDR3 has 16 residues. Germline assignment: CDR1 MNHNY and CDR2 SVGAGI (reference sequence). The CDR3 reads CASSYFGTGENAEAFF. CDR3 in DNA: TGTGCCAGCAGTTATTTTGGGACAGGGGAGAACGCTGAAGCTTTCTTT.

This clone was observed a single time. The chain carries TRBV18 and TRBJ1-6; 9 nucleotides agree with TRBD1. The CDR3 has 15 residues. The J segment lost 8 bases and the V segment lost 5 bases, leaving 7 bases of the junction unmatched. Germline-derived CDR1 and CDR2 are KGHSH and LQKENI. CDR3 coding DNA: TGTGCCAGCTCAGCACAAACAGGGGGCGATTCACCCCTCCACTTT. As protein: CASSAQTGGDSPLHF.

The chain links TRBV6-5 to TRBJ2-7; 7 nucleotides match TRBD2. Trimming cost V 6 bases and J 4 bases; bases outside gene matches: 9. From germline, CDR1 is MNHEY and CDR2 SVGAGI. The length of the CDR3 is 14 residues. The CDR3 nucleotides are TGTGCCAGCAGCCACCCGGGGGGAAAGTACGAGCAGTACTTC. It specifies CASSHPGGKYEQYF.

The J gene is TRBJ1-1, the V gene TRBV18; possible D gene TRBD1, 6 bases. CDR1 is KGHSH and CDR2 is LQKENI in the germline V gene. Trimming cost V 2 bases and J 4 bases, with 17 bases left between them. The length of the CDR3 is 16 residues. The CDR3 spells CASSPIEAGEGTEAFF. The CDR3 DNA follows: TGTGCCAGCTCACCAATTGAGGCAGGGGAGGGCACTGAAGCTTTCTTT.

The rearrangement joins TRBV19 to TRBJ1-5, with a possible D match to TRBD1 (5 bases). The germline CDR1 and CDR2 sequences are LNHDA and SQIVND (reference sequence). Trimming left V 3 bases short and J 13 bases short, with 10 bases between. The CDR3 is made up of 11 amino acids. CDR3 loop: CASSMDTLQHF. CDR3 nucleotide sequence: TGTGCCAGTAGTATGGACACCCTGCAGCATTTT.

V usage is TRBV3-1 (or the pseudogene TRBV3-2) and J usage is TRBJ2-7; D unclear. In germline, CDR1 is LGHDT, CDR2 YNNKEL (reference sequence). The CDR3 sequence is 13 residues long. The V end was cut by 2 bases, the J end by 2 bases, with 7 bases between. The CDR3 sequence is CASSQYAAYEQYF. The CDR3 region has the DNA TGTGCCAGCAGCCAATACGCGGCCTACGAGCAGTACTTC.

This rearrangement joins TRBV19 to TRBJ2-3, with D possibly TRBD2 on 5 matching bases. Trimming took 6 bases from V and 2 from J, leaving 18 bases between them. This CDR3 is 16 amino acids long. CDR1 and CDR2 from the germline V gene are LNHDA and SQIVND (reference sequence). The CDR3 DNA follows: TGTGCCAGTAGAGGAGGACGGCAGCTTCTCACAGATACGCAGTATTTT. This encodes CASRGGRQLLTDTQYF.

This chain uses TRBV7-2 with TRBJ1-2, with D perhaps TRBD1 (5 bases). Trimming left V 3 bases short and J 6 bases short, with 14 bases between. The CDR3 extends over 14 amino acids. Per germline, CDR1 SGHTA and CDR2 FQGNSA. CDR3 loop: CASSFGRAGNGYTF. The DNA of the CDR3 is TGTGCCAGCAGCTTCGGCAGGGCGGGAAATGGCTACACCTTC. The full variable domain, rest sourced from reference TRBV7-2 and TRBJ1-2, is GAGVSQSPSNKVTEKGKDVELRCDPISGHTALYWYRQSLGQGLEFLIYFQGNSAPDKSGLPSDRFSAERTGGSVSTLTIQRTQQEDSAVYLCASSFGRAGNGYTFGSGTRLTVV.

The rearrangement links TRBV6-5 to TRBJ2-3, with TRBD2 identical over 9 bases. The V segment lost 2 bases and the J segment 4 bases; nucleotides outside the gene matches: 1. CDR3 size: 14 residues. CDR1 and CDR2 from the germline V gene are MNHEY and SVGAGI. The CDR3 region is CASSYAGGPDTQYF. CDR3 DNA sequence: TGTGCCAGCAGTTACGCGGGAGGGCCAGATACGCAGTATTTT.

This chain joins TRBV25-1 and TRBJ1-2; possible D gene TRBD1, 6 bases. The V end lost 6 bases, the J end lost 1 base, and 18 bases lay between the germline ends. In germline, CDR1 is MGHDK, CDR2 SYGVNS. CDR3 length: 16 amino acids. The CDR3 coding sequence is TGTGCCAGCAGCGCCCGGACAGACGCCTTTAACTATGGCTACACCTTC. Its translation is CASSARTDAFNYGYTF.

The CDR3 nucleotides read TGTGCCAGTAGTTCGACAGGGAGAGCAACTAATGAAAAACTGTTTTTT. It encodes CASSSTGRATNEKLFF. The V gene is TRBV19, the J gene TRBJ1-4; 7 bases are a match to TRBD1. J lost 0 bases, V lost 5 bases, and 6 bases had no gene match. The CDR3 sequence is 16 residues long. The germline gives CDR1 LNHDA, CDR2 SQIVND (reference sequence).